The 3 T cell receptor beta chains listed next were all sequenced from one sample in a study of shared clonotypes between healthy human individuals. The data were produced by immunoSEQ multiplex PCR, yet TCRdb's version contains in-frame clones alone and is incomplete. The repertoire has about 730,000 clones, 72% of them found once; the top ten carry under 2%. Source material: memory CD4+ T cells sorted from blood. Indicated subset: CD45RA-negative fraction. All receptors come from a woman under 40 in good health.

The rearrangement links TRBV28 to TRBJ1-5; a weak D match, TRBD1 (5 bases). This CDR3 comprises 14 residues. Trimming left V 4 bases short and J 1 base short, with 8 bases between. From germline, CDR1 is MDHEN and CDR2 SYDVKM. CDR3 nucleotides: TGTGCCAGCAGTTCCCGACAGAGCAATCAGCCCCAGCATTTT. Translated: CASSSRQSNQPQHF.

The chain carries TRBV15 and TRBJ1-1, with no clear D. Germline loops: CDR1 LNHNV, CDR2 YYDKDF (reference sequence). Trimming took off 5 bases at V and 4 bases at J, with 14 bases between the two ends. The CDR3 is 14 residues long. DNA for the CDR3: TGTGCCACCAGCTCCACGGGGAGTAGCACTGAAGCTTTCTTT. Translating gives CATSSTGSSTEAFF.

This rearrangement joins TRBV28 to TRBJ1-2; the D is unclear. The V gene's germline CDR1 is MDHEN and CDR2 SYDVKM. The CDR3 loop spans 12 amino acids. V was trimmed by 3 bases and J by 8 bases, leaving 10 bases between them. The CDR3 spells CASSFILSGYTF. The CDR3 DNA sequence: TGTGCCAGCAGTTTCATTCTCTCCGGCTACACCTTC.